This TCR beta chain was profiled in a study of sequential checkpoint blockade in melanoma. Overall study context: First-line arms were nivolumab then ipilimumab, or the reverse, randomized 1:1. Both treatment sequences were followed by maintenance nivolumab.

TCRdb's copy holds only in-frame clones and misses some; the assay was immunoSEQ multiplex PCR. Altogether about 18,000 clones are present, around 74% being singletons, with the ten largest covering 34%. Stated treatment: randomized to nivolumab then ipilimumab (arm A) or the reverse (arm B). None of the patients previously received DNA-damaging chemotherapy. Live CD3+CD8+ CD19− CD56− cells were sorted from PBMCs. CDR3 size: 16 residues. J lost 4 bases, V lost 4 bases, and 12 bases had no gene match. Looked up from germline, CDR1 is MGHRA and CDR2 is YSYEKL. The chain recombines TRBV4-1 with TRBJ1-2; TRBD1 aligns across 7 bases. This TCR was sampled from a human donor with melanoma. This sample comprised CD8+ T cells sorted from blood (inferred from file names), obtained from a patient given nivolumab and ipilimumab in sequence. In nucleotides, the CDR3 is TGCGCCAGCAGCCGTAACACAGGGGAAGTAAGCTATGGCTACACCTTC. Its translation is CASSRNTGEVSYGYTF.